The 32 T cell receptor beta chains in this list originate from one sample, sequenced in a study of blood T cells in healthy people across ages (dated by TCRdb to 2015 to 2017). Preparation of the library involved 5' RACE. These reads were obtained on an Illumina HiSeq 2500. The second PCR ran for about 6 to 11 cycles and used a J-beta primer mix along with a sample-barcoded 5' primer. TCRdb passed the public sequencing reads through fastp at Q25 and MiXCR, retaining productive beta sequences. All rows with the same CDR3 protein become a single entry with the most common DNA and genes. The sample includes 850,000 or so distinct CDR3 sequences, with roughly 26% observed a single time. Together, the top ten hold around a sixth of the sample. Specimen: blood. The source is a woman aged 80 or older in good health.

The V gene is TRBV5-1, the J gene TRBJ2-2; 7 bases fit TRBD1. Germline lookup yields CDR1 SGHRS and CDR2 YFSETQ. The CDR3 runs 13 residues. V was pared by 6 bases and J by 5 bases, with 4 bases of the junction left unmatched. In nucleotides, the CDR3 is TGCGCCAGCAAAACAGGGGAGACCGGGGAGCTGTTTTTT. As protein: CASKTGETGELFF.

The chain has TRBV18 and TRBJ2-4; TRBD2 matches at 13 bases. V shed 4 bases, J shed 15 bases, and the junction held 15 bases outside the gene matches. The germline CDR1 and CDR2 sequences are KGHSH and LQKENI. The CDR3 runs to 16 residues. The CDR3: CASSLGLAGAQSDRYF. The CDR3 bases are TGTGCCAGCTCACTTGGACTAGCGGGGGCCCAGTCCGATCGGTACTTC.

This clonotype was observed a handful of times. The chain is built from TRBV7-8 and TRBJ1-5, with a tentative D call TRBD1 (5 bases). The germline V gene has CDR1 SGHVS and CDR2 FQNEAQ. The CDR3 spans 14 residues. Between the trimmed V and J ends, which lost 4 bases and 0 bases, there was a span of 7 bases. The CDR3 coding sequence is TGTGCCAGCAGCTCGGGGGTTAGCAATCAGCCCCAGCATTTT. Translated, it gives CASSSGVSNQPQHF.

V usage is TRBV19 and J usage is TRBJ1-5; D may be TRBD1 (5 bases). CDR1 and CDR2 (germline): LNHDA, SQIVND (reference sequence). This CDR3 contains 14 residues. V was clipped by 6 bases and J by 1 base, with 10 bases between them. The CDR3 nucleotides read TGTGCCAGTAGAGGGGTCCCCAGCAATCAGCCCCAGCATTTT. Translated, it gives CASRGVPSNQPQHF.

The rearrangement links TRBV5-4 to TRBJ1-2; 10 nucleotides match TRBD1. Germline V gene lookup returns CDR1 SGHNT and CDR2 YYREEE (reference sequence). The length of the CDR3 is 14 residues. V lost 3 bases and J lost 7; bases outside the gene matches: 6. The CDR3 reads CASSSRTGGGGYTF. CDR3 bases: TGTGCCAGCAGCTCCCGGACAGGGGGTGGTGGCTACACCTTC.

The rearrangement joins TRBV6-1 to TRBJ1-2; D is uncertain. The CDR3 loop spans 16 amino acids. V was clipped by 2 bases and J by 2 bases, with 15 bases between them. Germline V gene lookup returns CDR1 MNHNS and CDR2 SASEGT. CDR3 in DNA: TGTGCCAGCAGTGAACTTATAGAGGACCAGAACTATGGCTACACCTTC. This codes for CASSELIEDQNYGYTF.

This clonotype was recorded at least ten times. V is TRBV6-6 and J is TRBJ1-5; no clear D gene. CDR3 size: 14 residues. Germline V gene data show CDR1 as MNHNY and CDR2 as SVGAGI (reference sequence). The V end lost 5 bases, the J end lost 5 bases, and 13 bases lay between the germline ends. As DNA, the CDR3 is TGTGCCAGCAGTCCACAAGGGTCCTATCAGCCCCAGCATTTT. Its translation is CASSPQGSYQPQHF.

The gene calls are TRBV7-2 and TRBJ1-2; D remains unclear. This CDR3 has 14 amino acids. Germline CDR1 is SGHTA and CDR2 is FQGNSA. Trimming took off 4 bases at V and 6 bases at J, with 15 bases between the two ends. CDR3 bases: TGTGCCAGCAGCTCCCAACCCGTCGGGGATGGCTACACCTTC. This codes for CASSSQPVGDGYTF.

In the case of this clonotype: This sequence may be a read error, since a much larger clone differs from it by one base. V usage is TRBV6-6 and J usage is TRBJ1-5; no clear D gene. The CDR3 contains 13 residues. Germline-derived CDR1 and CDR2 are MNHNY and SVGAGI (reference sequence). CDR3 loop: CASSYYGNQPRHF. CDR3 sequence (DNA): TGTGCCAGCAGTTACTATGGTAATCAGCCCCGGCATTTT.

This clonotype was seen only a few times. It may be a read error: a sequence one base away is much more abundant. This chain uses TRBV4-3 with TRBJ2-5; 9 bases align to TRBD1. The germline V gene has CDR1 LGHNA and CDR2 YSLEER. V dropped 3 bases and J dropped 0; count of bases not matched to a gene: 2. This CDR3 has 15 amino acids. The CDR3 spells CASSQRTGDQETQYF. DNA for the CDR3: TGCGCCAGCAGCCAGAGGACAGGGGACCAAGAGACCCAGTACTTC.

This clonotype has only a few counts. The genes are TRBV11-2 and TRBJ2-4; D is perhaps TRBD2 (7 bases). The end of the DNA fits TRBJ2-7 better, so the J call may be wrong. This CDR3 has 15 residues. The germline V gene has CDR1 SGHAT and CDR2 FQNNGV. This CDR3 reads CASSLEGVAGAEQYF. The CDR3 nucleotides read TGTGCCAGCAGCTTAGAGGGTGTGGCGGGGGCCGAGCAGTACTTC.

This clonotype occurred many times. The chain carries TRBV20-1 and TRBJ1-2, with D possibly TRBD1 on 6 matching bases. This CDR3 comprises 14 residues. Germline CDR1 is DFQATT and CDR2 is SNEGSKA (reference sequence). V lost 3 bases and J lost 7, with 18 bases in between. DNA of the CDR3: TGCAGTGCTAGTTTTACGCGGGGGGCAGCTGGCTACACCTTC. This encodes CSASFTRGAAGYTF.

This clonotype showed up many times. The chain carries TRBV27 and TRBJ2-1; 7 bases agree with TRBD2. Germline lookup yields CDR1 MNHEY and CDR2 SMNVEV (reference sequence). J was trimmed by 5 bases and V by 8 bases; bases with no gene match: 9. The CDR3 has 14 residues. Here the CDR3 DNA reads TGTGCCAGCCGGGGCGGGGGAAAGAACAATGAGCAGTTCTTC. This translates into CASRGGGKNNEQFF.

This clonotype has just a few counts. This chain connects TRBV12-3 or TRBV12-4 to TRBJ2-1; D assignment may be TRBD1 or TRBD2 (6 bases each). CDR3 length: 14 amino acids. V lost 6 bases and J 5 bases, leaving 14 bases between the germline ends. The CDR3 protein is CASSLQGGHNEQFF. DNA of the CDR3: TGTGCCAGCAGCCTACAGGGAGGTCACAATGAGCAGTTCTTC.

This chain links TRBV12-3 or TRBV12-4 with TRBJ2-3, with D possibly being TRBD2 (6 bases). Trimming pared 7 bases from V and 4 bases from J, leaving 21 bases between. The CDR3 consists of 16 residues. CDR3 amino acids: CASTRRGGVFADTQYF. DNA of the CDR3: TGTGCCAGCACACGACGGGGCGGGGTGTTCGCAGATACGCAGTATTTT.

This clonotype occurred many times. The CDR3 sequence is CASRRSGGVSNEQFF. CDR3 in DNA: TGTGCCAGCAGACGTAGCGGGGGTGTCTCCAATGAGCAGTTCTTC. This chain uses TRBV6-5 with TRBJ2-1; the match to TRBD2 covers 9 bases. V lost 6 bases, J lost 6 bases, and 9 bases stayed unmatched. Germline loops: CDR1 MNHEY, CDR2 SVGAGI. The CDR3 is 15 residues long.

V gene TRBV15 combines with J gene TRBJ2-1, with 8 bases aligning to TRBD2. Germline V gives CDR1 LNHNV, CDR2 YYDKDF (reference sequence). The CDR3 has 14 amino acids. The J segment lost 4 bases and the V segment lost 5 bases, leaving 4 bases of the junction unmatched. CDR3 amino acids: CATSASGQYNEQFF. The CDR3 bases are TGTGCCACCAGCGCTAGCGGGCAATACAATGAGCAGTTCTTC. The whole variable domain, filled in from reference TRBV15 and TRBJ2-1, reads DAMVIQNPRYQVTQFGKPVTLSCSQTLNHNVMYWYQQKSSQAPKLLFHYYDKDFNNEADTPDNFQSRRPNTSFCFLDIRSPGLGDTAMYLCATSASGQYNEQFFGPGTRLTVL.

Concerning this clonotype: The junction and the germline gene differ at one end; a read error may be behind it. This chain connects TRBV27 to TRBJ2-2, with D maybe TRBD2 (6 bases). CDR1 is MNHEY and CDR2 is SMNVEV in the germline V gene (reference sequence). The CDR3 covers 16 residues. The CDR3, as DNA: TGTGCCAGCAGTTTGGAGGGCATCGGGAACACCGGGGAGCGGTTTTTT. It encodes CASSLEGIGNTGERFF.

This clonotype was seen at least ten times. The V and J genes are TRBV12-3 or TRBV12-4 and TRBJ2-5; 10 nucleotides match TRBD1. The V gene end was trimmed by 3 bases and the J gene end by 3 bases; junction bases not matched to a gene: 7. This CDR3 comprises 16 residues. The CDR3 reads CASSFGQGGKKETQYF. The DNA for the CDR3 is TGTGCCAGCAGTTTCGGACAGGGGGGGAAGAAAGAGACCCAGTACTTC.

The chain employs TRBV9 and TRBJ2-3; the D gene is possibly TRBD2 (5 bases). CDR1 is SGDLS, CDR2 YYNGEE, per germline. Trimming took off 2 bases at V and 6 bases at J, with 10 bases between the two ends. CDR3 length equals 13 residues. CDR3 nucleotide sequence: TGTGCCAGCAGCGTGGTACTAGGGGATACGCAGTATTTT. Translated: CASSVVLGDTQYF.

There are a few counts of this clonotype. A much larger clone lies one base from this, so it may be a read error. CDR3 sequence: CATSRDCAEQFF. DNA of the CDR3: TGTGCCACCAGCAGAGATTGTGCAGAGCAGTTCTTC. The chain is built from TRBV15 and TRBJ2-1, with unresolved D. Germline assignment: CDR1 LNHNV and CDR2 YYDKDF (reference sequence). Trimming removed 0 bases at V and 10 bases at J, with 7 bases between. The CDR3 is 12 amino acids.

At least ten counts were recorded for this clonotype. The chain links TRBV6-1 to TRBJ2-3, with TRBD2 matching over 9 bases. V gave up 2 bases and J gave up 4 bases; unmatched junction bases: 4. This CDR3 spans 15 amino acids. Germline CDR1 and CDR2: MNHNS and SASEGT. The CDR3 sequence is CASSERAGGSDTQYF. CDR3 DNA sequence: TGTGCCAGCAGTGAAAGAGCGGGGGGTTCAGATACGCAGTATTTT.

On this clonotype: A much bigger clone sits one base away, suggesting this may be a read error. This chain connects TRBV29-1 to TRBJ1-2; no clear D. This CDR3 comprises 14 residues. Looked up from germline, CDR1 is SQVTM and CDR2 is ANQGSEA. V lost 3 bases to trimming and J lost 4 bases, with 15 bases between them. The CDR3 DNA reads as TGCAGCGTTGATCGGTCGGGTGCGGGCTATGGCTACACCTTC. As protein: CSVDRSGAGYGYTF.

CDR3: CASSQVLNYGYTF. Written as DNA, the CDR3 is TGTGCCAGCAGCCAAGTTCTGAACTATGGCTACACCTTC. The gene calls are TRBV14 and TRBJ1-2; D is unresolved. This CDR3 comprises 13 residues. From germline, CDR1 is SGHDN and CDR2 FVKESK. V was trimmed by 1 base and J by 2 bases, leaving 5 bases between them.

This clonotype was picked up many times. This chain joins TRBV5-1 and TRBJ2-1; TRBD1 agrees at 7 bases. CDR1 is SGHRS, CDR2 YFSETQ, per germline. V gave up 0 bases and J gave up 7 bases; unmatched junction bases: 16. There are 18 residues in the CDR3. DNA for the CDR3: TGCGCCAGCAGCTTGGCCTCGGGACAGTTGTTGATTGGGAATGAGCAGTTCTTC. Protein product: CASSLASGQLLIGNEQFF.

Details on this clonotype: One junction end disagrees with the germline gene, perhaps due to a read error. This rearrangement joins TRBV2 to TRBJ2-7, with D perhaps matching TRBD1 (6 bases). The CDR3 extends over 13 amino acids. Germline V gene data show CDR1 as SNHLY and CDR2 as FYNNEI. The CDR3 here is CTSRRTALYEQYF. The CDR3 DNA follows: TGTACCAGCAGAAGGACAGCTTTGTACGAGCAGTACTTC.

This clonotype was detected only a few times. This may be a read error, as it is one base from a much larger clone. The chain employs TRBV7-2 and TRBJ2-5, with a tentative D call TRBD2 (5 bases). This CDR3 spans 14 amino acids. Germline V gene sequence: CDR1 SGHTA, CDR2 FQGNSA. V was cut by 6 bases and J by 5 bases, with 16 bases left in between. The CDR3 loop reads CTSSQARGWETQYF. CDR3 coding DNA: TGTACCAGCAGTCAAGCCCGGGGTTGGGAGACCCAGTACTTC.

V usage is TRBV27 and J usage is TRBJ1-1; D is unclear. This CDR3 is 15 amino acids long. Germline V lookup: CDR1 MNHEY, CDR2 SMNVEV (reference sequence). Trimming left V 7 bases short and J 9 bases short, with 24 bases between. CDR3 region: CASISPGQVPGKAFF. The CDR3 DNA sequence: TGTGCCAGCATTTCGCCCGGGCAGGTCCCTGGGAAAGCTTTCTTT.

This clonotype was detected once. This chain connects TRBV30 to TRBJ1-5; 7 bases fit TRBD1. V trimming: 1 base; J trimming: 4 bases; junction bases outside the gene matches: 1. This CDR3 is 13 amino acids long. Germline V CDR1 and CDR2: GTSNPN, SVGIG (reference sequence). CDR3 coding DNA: TGTGCCTGGAGTGAGGGGGCGAATCAGCCCCAGCATTTT. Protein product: CAWSEGANQPQHF.

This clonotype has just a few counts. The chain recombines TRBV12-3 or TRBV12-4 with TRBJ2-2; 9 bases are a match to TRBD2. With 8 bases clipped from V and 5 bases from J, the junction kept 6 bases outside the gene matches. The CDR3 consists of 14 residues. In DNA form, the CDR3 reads TGTGCCAGCGAAGCGGGGGGTAGGACCGGGGAGCTGTTTTTT. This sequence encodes CASEAGGRTGELFF.

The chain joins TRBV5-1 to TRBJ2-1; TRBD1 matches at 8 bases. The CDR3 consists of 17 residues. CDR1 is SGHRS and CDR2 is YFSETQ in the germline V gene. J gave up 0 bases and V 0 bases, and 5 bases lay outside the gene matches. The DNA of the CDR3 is TGCGCCAGCAGCTTGGCCGGGACAGGCGACTCCTACAATGAGCAGTTCTTC. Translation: CASSLAGTGDSYNEQFF.

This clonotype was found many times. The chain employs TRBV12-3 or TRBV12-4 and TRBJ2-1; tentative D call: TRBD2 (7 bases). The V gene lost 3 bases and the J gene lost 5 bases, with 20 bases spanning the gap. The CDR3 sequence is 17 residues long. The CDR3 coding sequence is TGTGCCAGCAGTTTTGGGTTTAGGGGGGGGCGGGACAATGAGCAGTTCTTC. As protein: CASSFGFRGGRDNEQFF.